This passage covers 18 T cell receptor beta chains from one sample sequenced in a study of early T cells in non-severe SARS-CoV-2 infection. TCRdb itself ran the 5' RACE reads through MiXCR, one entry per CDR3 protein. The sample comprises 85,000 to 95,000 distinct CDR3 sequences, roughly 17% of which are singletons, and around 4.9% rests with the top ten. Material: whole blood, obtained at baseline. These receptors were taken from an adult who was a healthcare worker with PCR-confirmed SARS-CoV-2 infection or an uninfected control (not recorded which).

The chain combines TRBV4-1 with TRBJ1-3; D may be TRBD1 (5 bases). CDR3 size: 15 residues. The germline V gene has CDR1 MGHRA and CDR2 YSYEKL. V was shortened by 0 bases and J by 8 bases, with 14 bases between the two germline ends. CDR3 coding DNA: TGCGCCAGCAGCCAAGAATCGGGGGGTGTGGACACCATATATTTT. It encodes CASSQESGGVDTIYF.

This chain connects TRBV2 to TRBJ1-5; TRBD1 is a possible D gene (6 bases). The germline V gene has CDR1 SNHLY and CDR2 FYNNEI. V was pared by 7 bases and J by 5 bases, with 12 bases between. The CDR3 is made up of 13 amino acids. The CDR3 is CASNFRGDQPQHF. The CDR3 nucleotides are TGTGCCAGCAACTTCAGGGGCGATCAGCCCCAGCATTTT. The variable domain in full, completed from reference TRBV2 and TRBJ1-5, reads EPEVTQTPSHQVTQMGQEVILRCVPISNHLYFYWYRQILGQKVEFLVSFYNNEISEKSEIFDDQFSVERPDGSNFTLKIRSTKLEDSAMYFCASNFRGDQPQHFGDGTRLSIL.

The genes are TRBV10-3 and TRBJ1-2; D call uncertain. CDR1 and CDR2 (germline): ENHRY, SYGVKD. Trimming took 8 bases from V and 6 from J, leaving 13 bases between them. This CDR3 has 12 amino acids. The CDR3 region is CAIGWWGDGYTF. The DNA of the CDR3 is TGTGCCATCGGCTGGTGGGGTGATGGCTACACCTTC.

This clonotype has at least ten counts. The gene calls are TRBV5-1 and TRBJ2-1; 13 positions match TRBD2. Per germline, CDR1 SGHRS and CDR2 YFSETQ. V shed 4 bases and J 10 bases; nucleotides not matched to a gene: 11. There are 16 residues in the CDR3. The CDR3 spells CASSPAGTSGNREQFF. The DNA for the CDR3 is TGCGCCAGCAGCCCCGCCGGGACTAGCGGGAATAGGGAGCAGTTCTTC. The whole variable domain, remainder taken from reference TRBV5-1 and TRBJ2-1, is KAGVTQTPRYLIKTRGQQVTLSCSPISGHRSVSWYQQTPGQGLQFLFEYFSETQRNKGNFPGRFSGRQFSNSRSEMNVSTLELGDSALYLCASSPAGTSGNREQFFGPGTRLTVL.

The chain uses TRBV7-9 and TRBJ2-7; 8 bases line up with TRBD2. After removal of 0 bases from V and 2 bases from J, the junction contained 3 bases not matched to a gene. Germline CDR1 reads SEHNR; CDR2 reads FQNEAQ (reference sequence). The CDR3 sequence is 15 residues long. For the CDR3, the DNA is TGTGCCAGCAGCTTAGCGGGGACTAGAACCTACGAGCAGTACTTC. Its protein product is CASSLAGTRTYEQYF.

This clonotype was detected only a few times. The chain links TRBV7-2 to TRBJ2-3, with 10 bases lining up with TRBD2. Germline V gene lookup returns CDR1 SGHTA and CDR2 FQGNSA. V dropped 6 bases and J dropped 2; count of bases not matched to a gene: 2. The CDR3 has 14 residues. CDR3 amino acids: CASRGTSVTDTQYF. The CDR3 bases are TGTGCCAGCAGGGGGACTAGCGTCACAGATACGCAGTATTTT.

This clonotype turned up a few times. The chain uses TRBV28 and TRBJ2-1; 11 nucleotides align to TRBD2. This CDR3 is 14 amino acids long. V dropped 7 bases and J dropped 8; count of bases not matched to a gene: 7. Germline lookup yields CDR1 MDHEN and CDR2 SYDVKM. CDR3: CASKFSGRAYEQFF. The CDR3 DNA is TGTGCCAGCAAATTTAGCGGGAGGGCATATGAGCAGTTCTTC.

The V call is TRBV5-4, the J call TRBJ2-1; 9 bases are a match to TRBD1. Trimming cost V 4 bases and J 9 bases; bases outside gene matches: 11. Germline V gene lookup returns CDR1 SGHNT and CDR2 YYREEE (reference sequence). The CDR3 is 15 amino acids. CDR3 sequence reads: CASSHRDRVLSEQFF. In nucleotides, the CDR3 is TGTGCCAGCAGCCACCGGGACAGGGTCCTAAGTGAGCAGTTCTTC. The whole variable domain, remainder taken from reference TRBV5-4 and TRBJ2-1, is ETGVTQSPTHLIKTRGQQVTLRCSSQSGHNTVSWYQQALGQGPQFIFQYYREEENGRGNFPPRFSGLQFPNYSSELNVNALELDDSALYLCASSHRDRVLSEQFFGPGTRLTVL.

CDR3 in amino acids: CSASGHSSYNEQFF. In DNA, the CDR3 is TGCAGTGCTAGTGGGCACAGCTCCTACAATGAGCAGTTCTTC. J is TRBJ2-1 and V is TRBV20-1; D call uncertain. The V end lost 3 bases, the J end lost 0 bases, and 9 bases lay between the germline ends. This CDR3 comprises 14 residues. Germline CDR1 reads DFQATT; CDR2 reads SNEGSKA (reference sequence).

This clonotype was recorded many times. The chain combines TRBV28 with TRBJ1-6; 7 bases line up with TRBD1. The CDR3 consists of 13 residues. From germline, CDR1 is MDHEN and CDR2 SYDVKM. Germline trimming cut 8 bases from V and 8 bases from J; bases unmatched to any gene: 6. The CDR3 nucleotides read TGTGCCAGCGAGGGTACAGGGGATTCACCCCTCCACTTT. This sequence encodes CASEGTGDSPLHF.

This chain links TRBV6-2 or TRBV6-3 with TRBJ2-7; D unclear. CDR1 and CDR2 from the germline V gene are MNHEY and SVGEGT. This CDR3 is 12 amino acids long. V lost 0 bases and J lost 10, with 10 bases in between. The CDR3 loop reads CASSYSQAYQYF. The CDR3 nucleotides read TGTGCCAGCAGTTACTCGCAAGCCTATCAGTACTTC.

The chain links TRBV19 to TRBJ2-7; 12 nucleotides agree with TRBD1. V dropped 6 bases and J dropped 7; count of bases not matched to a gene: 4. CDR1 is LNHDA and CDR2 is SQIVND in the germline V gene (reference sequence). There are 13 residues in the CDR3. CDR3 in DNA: TGTGCCAGTAGGGGACAGGGGGCTCTTGAGCAGTACTTC. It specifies CASRGQGALEQYF.

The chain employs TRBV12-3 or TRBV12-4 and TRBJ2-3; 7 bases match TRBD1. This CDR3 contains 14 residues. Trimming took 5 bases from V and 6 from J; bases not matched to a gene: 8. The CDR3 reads CASSKGAARDTQYF. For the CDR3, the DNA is TGTGCCAGCAGTAAGGGGGCAGCCCGGGATACGCAGTATTTT.

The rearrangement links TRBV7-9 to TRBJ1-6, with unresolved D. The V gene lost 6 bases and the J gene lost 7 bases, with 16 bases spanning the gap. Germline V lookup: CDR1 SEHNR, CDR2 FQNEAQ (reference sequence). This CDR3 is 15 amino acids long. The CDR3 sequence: CASRRTTVPNSPLHF. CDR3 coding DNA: TGTGCCAGCAGACGAACGACGGTTCCGAATTCACCCCTCCACTTT.

The DNA of the CDR3 is TGTGCCAGCAGACGTTACACAGATACGCAGTATTTT. Its protein is CASRRYTDTQYF. The chain couples TRBV7-2 to TRBJ2-3; D is unresolved. Trimming took off 6 bases at V and 2 bases at J, with 6 bases between the two ends. The CDR3 totals 12 residues. CDR1 SGHTA and CDR2 FQGNSA come from the germline V gene.

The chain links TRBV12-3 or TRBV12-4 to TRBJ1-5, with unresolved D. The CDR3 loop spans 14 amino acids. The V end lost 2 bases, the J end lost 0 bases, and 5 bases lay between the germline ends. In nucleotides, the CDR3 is TGTGCCAGCAGTTTAAAAAATAGCAATCAGCCCCAGCATTTT. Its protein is CASSLKNSNQPQHF.

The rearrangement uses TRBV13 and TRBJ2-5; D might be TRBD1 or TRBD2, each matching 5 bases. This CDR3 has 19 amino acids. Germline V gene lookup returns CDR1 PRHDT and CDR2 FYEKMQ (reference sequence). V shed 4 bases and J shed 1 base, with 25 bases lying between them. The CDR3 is CASSSRGGTREDIQETQYF. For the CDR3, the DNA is TGTGCCAGCAGCTCAAGAGGTGGGACCAGAGAAGACATCCAAGAGACCCAGTACTTC.

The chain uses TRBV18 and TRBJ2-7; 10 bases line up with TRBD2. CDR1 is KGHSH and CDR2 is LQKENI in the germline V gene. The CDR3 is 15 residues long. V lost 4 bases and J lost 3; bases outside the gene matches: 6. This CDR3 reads CASSRGGTSDYEQYF. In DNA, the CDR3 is TGTGCCAGCTCACGTGGGGGGACTAGCGACTACGAGCAGTACTTC.